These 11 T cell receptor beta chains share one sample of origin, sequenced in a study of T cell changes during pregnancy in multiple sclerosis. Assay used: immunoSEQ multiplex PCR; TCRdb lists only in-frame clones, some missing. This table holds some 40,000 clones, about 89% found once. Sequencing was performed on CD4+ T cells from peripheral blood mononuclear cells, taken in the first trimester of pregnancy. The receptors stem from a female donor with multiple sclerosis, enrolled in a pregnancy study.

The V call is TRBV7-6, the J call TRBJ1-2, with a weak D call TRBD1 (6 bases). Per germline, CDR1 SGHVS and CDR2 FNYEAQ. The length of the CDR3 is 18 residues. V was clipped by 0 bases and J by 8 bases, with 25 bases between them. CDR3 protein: CASSLAPGGAGETWGYTF. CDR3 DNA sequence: TGTGCCAGCAGCTTAGCCCCGGGAGGGGCAGGGGAGACGTGGGGCTACACCTTC.

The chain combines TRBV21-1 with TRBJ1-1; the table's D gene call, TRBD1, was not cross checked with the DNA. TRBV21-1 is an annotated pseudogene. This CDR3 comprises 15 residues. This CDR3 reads CASSKALPVNTEAFF. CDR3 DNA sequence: TGTGCCAGCAGCAAAGCGCTCCCAGTGAACACTGAAGCTTTCTTT.

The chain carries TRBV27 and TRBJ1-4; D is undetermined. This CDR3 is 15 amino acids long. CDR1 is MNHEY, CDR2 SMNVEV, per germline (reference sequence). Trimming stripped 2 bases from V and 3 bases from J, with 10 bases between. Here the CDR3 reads CASSLRGAANEKLFF. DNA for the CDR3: TGTGCCAGCAGTTTACGGGGAGCAGCTAATGAAAAACTGTTTTTT.

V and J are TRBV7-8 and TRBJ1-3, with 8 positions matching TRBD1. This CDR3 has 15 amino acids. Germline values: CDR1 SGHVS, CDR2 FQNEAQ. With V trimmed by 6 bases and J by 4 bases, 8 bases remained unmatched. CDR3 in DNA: TGTGCCAGCAGATTTCAGGGGGCTTGGGGAAACACCATATATTTT. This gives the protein CASRFQGAWGNTIYF.

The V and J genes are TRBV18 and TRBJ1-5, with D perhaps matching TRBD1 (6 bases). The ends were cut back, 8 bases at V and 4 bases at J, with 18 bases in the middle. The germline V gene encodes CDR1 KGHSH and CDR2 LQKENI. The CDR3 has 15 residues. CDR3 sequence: CASTRAGGANQPQHF. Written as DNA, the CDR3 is TGTGCCAGCACCCGAGCGGGGGGCGCGAATCAGCCCCAGCATTTT.

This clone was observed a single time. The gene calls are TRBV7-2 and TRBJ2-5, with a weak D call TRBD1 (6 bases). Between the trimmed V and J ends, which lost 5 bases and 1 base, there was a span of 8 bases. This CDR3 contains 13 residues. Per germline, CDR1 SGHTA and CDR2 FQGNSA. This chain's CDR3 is CASSTDSQETQYF. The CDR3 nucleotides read TGTGCCAGCAGCACGGACAGCCAAGAGACCCAGTACTTC. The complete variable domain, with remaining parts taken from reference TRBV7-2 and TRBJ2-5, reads GAGVSQSPSNKVTEKGKDVELRCDPISGHTALYWYRQSLGQGLEFLIYFQGNSAPDKSGLPSDRFSAERTGGSVSTLTIQRTQQEDSAVYLCASSTDSQETQYFGPGTRLLVL.

CDR3 sequence: CASSLGHGTGLNEKLFF. The DNA of the CDR3 is TGCGCCAGCAGCTTGGGACATGGGACAGGGCTTAATGAAAAACTGTTTTTT. V and J are TRBV5-1 and TRBJ1-4; 9 bases agree with TRBD1. The CDR3 length is 17 residues. Germline CDR1 reads SGHRS; CDR2 reads YFSETQ. Trimming at V came to 0 bases and at J to 4 bases, leaving 7 bases not matched to a gene. The complete variable domain, with remaining parts taken from reference TRBV5-1 and TRBJ1-4, reads KAGVTQTPRYLIKTRGQQVTLSCSPISGHRSVSWYQQTPGQGLQFLFEYFSETQRNKGNFPGRFSGRQFSNSRSEMNVSTLELGDSALYLCASSLGHGTGLNEKLFFGSGTQLSVL.

In DNA, the CDR3 is TGTGCCAGCTCACTAGGCCTGGCGGGGAGGACTGAAGCTTTCTTT. This codes for CASSLGLAGRTEAFF. The chain combines TRBV18 with TRBJ1-1; D call uncertain. Trimming removed 4 bases from V and 5 bases from J, with 17 bases in between. CDR3 length: 15 residues. Germline V gene lookup returns CDR1 KGHSH and CDR2 LQKENI.

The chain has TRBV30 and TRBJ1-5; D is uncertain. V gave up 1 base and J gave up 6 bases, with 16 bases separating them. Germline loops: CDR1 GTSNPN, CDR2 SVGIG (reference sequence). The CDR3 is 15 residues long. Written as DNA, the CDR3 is TGTGCCTGGAGTGAAGGAGTACTGCATACTCAGCCCCAGCATTTT. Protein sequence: CAWSEGVLHTQPQHF.

The DNA for the CDR3 is TGTGCCAGCAGTGAATTCCCGGGACTAGCGGGAGAGGATGAGCAGTTCTTC. Its protein is CASSEFPGLAGEDEQFF. The rearrangement uses TRBV2 and TRBJ2-1; 14 bases agree with TRBD2. The CDR3 has 17 amino acids. The V segment lost 2 bases and the J segment 8 bases; nucleotides outside the gene matches: 8. The germline V gene encodes CDR1 SNHLY and CDR2 FYNNEI.

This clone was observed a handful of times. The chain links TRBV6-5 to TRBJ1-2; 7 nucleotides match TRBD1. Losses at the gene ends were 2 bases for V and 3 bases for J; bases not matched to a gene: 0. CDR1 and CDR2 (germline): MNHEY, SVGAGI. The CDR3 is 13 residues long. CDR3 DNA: TGTGCCAGCAGTTACGACAGGGACTATGGCTACACCTTC. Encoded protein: CASSYDRDYGYTF.